The rows below give T cell receptor beta chains drawn from one sample of a study of CD8 T cells in ankylosing spondylitis. In TCRdb, the 5' RACE reads were re-called with MiXCR into one record per CDR3 protein. The sample contains some 130,000 distinct CDR3 sequences, roughly 9% of which appear only once. Sequences were obtained from blood, either unsorted or a sorted T cell fraction (not recorded which). The source of these receptors is a male donor with ankylosing spondylitis or in good health (not recorded which). Each CDR3 is given with its conserved first and last residue. A D gene is named only where the DNA matches it firmly. The size of a clone is reported for some rows only, either as once, few or many, or as a class for expanded clones.

TRBV5-1,-,TRBJ2-2,many,CASSLVISGNGELFF,TGCGCCAGCAGCTTGGTGATCTCTGGGAACGGGGAGCTGTTTTTT
TRBV20-1,-,TRBJ1-1,-,CSALGPTHEYTEAFF,TGCAGTGCTTTGGGACCGACTCATGAGTACACTGAAGCTTTCTTT
TRBV24-1,-,TRBJ2-3,many,CATSDQISGSTDTQYF,TGTGCCACCAGTGATCAGATAAGCGGGAGCACAGATACGCAGTATTTT
TRBV20-1,TRBD2,TRBJ2-3,-,CSALGLAGDMGTDTQYF,TGCAGTGCCTTGGGACTAGCGGGAGACATGGGCACAGATACGCAGTATTTT
TRBV5-1,TRBD1,TRBJ2-2,many,CASSLVGTGTSGELFF,TGCGCCAGCAGCTTGGTTGGGACAGGGACGTCCGGGGAGCTGTTTTTT
TRBV15,-,TRBJ2-6,many,CATSRDRSISGANVLTF,TGTGCCACCAGCAGGGACAGATCCATCTCTGGGGCCAACGTCCTGACTTTC
TRBV28,-,TRBJ2-1,many,CASKRGGGAENEQFF,TGTGCCAGCAAAAGAGGGGGGGGCGCGGAGAATGAGCAGTTCTTC
TRBV28,TRBD1,TRBJ2-1,few,CASSGQGPLNEQFF,TGTGCCAGCAGCGGACAGGGCCCCTTGAATGAGCAGTTCTTC
TRBV5-1,-,TRBJ2-7,-,CASSPAVRTYEQYF,TGCGCCAGCAGCCCCGCAGTCCGGACCTACGAGCAGTACTTC
TRBV12-3/TRBV12-4,TRBD1,TRBJ2-7,many,CASSLMQGASYEQYF,TGTGCCAGCAGTTTAATGCAGGGGGCTTCTTACGAGCAGTACTTC
TRBV5-1,-,TRBJ2-5,-,CASTKQNRDQETQYF,TGCGCCAGCACCAAGCAGAACAGGGACCAAGAGACCCAGTACTTC
TRBV5-5,-,TRBJ2-7,many,CASSLVRDLSYEQYF,TGTGCCAGCAGCTTGGTAAGGGACTTATCCTACGAGCAGTACTTC
TRBV11-2,TRBD2,TRBJ2-3,many,CASSPSDPSGRRWGTDTQYF,TGTGCCAGCAGCCCGTCGGACCCTAGCGGGAGGAGGTGGGGCACAGATACGCAGTATTTT
TRBV20-1,TRBD2,TRBJ2-7,many,CSAGKAGVKYEQYF,TGCAGTGCAGGTAAAGCGGGAGTTAAATACGAGCAGTACTTC
TRBV7-9,TRBD2,TRBJ2-1,few,CASSESGRSYNEQFF,TGTGCCAGCAGCGAAAGCGGGAGATCCTACAATGAGCAGTTCTTC
TRBV7-9,-,TRBJ2-1,many,CASSLALGFSNEQFF,TGTGCCAGCAGCTTAGCGTTGGGATTTAGCAATGAGCAGTTCTTC
TRBV7-2,-,TRBJ2-2,many,CASSLVGGLGTGELFF,TGTGCCAGCAGCTTAGTAGGGGGATTAGGCACCGGGGAGCTGTTTTTT
TRBV7-9,TRBD1,TRBJ1-5,many,CASSDTGGDQPQHF,TGTGCCAGCAGCGACACAGGGGGTGATCAGCCCCAGCATTTT